Listed here are 16 T cell receptor beta chains from one sample, sequenced in a study of shared clonotypes between healthy human individuals (dated by TCRdb to the early 2020s). Library preparation used the immunoSEQ multiplex PCR assay. TCRdb provides this immuneACCESS table in a form limited to in-frame rearrangements. Some clones are lacking; in checked studies, under half of them reflect an unresolved V gene, and why the rest are absent is not known. The sample table shows around 1.5 million clones, and 98% are seen once. The ten largest make up 0.45% of the sample. Sequencing was done on a sample of naive CD4+ T cells sorted from blood. The meaning of the sample's cell subset or site label: CD45RA+ positively selected. The receptors were sampled from a man aged 30 to 39 in good health.

The chain combines TRBV5-3 with TRBJ1-2; a weak D match, TRBD1 (6 bases). TRBV5-3 is sorted into the ORF group, with uncertain function. Between the trimmed V and J ends, which lost 1 base and 8 bases, there was a span of 18 bases. CDR3 length: 15 amino acids. The DNA of the CDR3 is TGTGCCAGAAGCTTGTTTGTAGATACAGGGAAAGGCTACACCTTC. It translates to CARSLFVDTGKGYTF.

The chain joins TRBV28 to TRBJ2-1; TRBD2 matches at 11 bases. The V and J ends lost 6 bases and 2 bases, in that order; junction bases with no gene match: 3. The CDR3 length is 15 residues. The germline CDR1 and CDR2 sequences are MDHEN and SYDVKM. The CDR3 nucleotides read TGTGCCAGCAGACCACTAGCGGGAGCCTACAATGAGCAGTTCTTC. It codes for CASRPLAGAYNEQFF.

In its sample, this clone was seen once. The CDR3 spells CASATGHQPQHF. CDR3 nucleotides: TGTGCCAGTGCAACAGGGCATCAGCCCCAGCATTTT. V usage is TRBV6-6 and J usage is TRBJ1-5; perhaps TRBD1 as D (6 bases). Trimming stripped 9 bases from V and 5 bases from J, with 11 bases between. The CDR3 covers 12 residues. Germline CDR1 reads MNHNY; CDR2 reads SVGAGI (reference sequence).

CDR3 in DNA: TGTGCCACCAGCATCGGATCGTTCTACAATGAGCAGTTCTTC. It encodes CATSIGSFYNEQFF. The V and J genes are TRBV15 and TRBJ2-1; D remains ambiguous. The CDR3 is made up of 14 amino acids. V lost 4 bases, J lost 3 bases, and 10 bases lay in between. Germline CDR1 reads LNHNV; CDR2 reads YYDKDF (reference sequence). Combining the CDR3 with reference TRBV15 and TRBJ2-1 gives the whole variable domain DAMVIQNPRYQVTQFGKPVTLSCSQTLNHNVMYWYQQKSSQAPKLLFHYYDKDFNNEADTPDNFQSRRPNTSFCFLDIRSPGLGDTAMYLCATSIGSFYNEQFFGPGTRLTVL.

The gene calls are TRBV5-1 and TRBJ1-1; 7 bases align to TRBD1. The CDR3 runs to 14 residues. V trimming: 2 bases; J trimming: 1 base; junction bases outside the gene matches: 2. CDR1 and CDR2 from the germline V gene are SGHRS and YFSETQ. The CDR3 coding sequence is TGCGCCAGCAGCTTCCGGACAGGGAACACTGAAGCTTTCTTT. Translation gives CASSFRTGNTEAFF.

V is TRBV29-1 and J is TRBJ2-3; D is unresolved. CDR3 length: 12 residues. Germline V gene sequence: CDR1 SQVTM, CDR2 ANQGSEA. V was cut by 4 bases and J by 2 bases, with 7 bases left in between. In DNA, the CDR3 is TGCAGCGTTGGTAGACTCACAGATACGCAGTATTTT. This sequence encodes CSVGRLTDTQYF.

The J gene is TRBJ1-3, the V gene TRBV15; D is possibly TRBD1 (5 bases). The CDR3 has 15 amino acids. V shed 4 bases and J shed 3 bases, with 13 bases lying between them. Germline CDR1 and CDR2: LNHNV and YYDKDF (reference sequence). CDR3 in DNA: TGTGCCACCAGCATCGGGAGGGGACGTGGAAACACCATATATTTT. It is translated as CATSIGRGRGNTIYF.

The chain employs TRBV28 and TRBJ1-1; no firm D call. The germline gives CDR1 MDHEN, CDR2 SYDVKM. This CDR3 comprises 13 residues. Trimming cost V 5 bases and J 4 bases, with 11 bases left between them. This chain's CDR3 is CASSPRVFTEAFF. CDR3 DNA sequence: TGTGCCAGCAGTCCCCGAGTTTTCACTGAAGCTTTCTTT.

The gene calls are TRBV28 and TRBJ2-7; 9 bases map to TRBD1. The CDR3 is 15 residues long. CDR1 MDHEN and CDR2 SYDVKM come from the germline V gene. With 6 bases clipped from V and 2 bases from J, the junction kept 8 bases outside the gene matches. CDR3 coding DNA: TGTGCCAGCAGCGCCCCGGGACAGGGTACCTACGAGCAGTACTTC. It encodes CASSAPGQGTYEQYF.

The rearrangement links TRBV19 to TRBJ1-1, with 7 bases matching TRBD1. Germline V gene data show CDR1 as LNHDA and CDR2 as SQIVND (reference sequence). The CDR3 totals 13 residues. The V gene end was trimmed by 7 bases and the J gene end by 5 bases; junction bases not matched to a gene: 7. The CDR3 reads CASKTGVGTEAFF. The CDR3 DNA reads as TGTGCCAGTAAAACAGGGGTGGGGACTGAAGCTTTCTTT.

This clone has a single count. The gene calls are TRBV9 and TRBJ2-7, with 16 bases that match TRBD2. There are 16 residues in the CDR3. V dropped 3 bases and J dropped 3; count of bases not matched to a gene: 3. Germline assignment: CDR1 SGDLS and CDR2 YYNGEE. Written as DNA, the CDR3 is TGTGCCAGCAGCGAGGGACTAGCGGGAGGGCTCTACGAGCAGTACTTC. Translated, it gives CASSEGLAGGLYEQYF.

Note on this clone: The same CDR3 arises from other DNA sequences in this sample as well. The chain has TRBV18 and TRBJ2-5; D possibly matches TRBD1 or TRBD2 (6 bases each). V gave up 6 bases and J gave up 4 bases, with 12 bases separating them. Germline CDR1 KGHSH, CDR2 LQKENI. The CDR3 has 13 residues. The CDR3 nucleotides are TGTGCCAGCTCCCCGGGGGCTGGAGAGACCCAGTACTTC. This sequence encodes CASSPGAGETQYF.

V and J are TRBV11-2 and TRBJ2-7, with a possible D match to TRBD1 (5 bases). CDR3 size: 15 residues. Trimming removed 2 bases from V and 3 bases from J, with 14 bases in between. Germline V gene data show CDR1 as SGHAT and CDR2 as FQNNGV. CDR3 bases: TGTGCCAGCAGCTTATCCCAGGGATCCATCTACGAGCAGTACTTC. This encodes CASSLSQGSIYEQYF.

J is TRBJ1-5 and V is TRBV6-5; 11 bases map to TRBD1. The CDR3 runs to 15 residues. In germline, CDR1 is MNHEY, CDR2 SVGAGI. J gave up 11 bases and V 6 bases, and 12 bases lay outside the gene matches. The CDR3 nucleotides read TGTGCCAGCAGACGGACAGGGGGCCCGGAATTAGCCCAGCATTTT. Protein sequence: CASRRTGGPELAQHF.

The rearrangement joins TRBV6-6 to TRBJ1-4; 7 bases align to TRBD1. Germline values: CDR1 MNHNY, CDR2 SVGAGI (reference sequence). This CDR3 has 14 residues. Losses at the gene ends were 7 bases for V and 6 bases for J; bases not matched to a gene: 8. This chain's CDR3 is CASTMDRFYEKLFF. The CDR3 nucleotides are TGTGCCAGCACCATGGACAGGTTCTATGAAAAACTGTTTTTT.

The chain has TRBV15 and TRBJ2-2; 8 bases fit TRBD1. Trimming cost V 5 bases and J 0 bases; bases outside gene matches: 2. The CDR3 contains 15 residues. Germline values: CDR1 LNHNV, CDR2 YYDKDF (reference sequence). In DNA form, the CDR3 reads TGTGCCACCAGCCCGGGACAGGCGAACACCGGGGAGCTGTTTTTT. Translating gives CATSPGQANTGELFF.